This TCR beta chain was identified in a study of monozygotic twins with inflammatory bowel disease. Whole-study results and caveats: It was not supported that a single strong signal or clonotype was associated with IBD. By inverse Simpson index, TCRbeta diversity was lower in IBD patients than in healthy co-twins.

The RNA usage for each TCR library was around 3.5 ug of total RNA. cDNA for TCRalpha and TCRbeta was amplified by nested PCRs of roughly 16 then roughly 10 cycles. TCRdb re-called the 5' RACE reads and shows each CDR3 protein once, DNA omitted. The sample includes about 160,000 distinct CDR3 sequences. On this clonotype itself: The antigen is not known.

This CDR3 region has 16 residues. CDR1 DFQATT and CDR2 SNEGSKA come from the germline V gene (reference sequence). The sequencing sample was made of blood. This chain uses TRBV20-1 with TRBJ2-1; TCRdb designates TRBD2, a call that cannot be tested without DNA. The TCR was taken from a human donor with ulcerative colitis or Crohn's disease, or a healthy co-twin of an affected twin (not recorded which). This CDR3 is CSARETGTSFSGEQFF.